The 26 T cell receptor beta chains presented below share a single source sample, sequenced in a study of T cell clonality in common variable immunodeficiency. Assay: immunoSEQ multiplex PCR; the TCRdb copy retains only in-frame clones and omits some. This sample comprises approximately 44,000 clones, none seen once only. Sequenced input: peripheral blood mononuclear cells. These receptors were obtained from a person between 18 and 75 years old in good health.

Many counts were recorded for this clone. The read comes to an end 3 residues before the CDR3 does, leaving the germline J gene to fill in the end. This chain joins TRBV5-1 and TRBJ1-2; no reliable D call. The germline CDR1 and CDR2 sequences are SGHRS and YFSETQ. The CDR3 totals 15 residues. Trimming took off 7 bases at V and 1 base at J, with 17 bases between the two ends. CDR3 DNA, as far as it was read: TGCGCCAGCGGTCAGTGGGCGCCTGGTAACTATGGC. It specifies CASGQWAPGNYG. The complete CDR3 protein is CASGQWAPGNYGYTF.

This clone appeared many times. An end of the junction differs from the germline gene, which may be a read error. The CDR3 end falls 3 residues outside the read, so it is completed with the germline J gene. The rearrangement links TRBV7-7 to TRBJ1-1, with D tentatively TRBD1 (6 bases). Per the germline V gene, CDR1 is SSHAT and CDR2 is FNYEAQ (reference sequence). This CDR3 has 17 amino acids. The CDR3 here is CASSLGWVEGDYTEAFF. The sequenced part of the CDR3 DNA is TGTGCTAGCAGCTTAGGTTGGGTGGAGGGGGATTACACTGAA.

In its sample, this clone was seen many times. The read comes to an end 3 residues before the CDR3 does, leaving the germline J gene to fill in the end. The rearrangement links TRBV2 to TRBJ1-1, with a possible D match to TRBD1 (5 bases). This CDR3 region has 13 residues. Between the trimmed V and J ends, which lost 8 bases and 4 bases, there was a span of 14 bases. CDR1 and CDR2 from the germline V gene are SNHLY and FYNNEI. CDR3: CASAVGGVTEAFF. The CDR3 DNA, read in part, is TGTGCCAGCGCAGTCGGGGGGGTCACTGAA.

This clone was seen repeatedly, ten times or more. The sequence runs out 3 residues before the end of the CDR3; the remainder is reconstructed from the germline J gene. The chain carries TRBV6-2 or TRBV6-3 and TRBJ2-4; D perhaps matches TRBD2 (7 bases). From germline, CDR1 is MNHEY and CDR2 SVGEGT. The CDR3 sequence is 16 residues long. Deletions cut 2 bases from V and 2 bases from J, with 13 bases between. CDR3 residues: CASSYGRGPSKNIQYF. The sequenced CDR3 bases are TGTGCCAGCAGTTACGGGCGGGGGCCCTCCAAAAACATT.

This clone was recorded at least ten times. Incomplete CDR3 DNA: TGTGCCAGCAGTACTAGCGGACGGGGTAGTACGGAGACC. Translating it yields CASSTSGRGSTET. In full, the CDR3 reads CASSTSGRGSTETQYF. The rearrangement uses TRBV12-3 or TRBV12-4 and TRBJ2-5; 8 positions match TRBD2. The read gets to within 3 residues of the CDR3 end, and the germline J gene fills in the rest. V lost 5 bases and J lost 5; bases outside the gene matches: 13. The CDR3 length is 16 residues.

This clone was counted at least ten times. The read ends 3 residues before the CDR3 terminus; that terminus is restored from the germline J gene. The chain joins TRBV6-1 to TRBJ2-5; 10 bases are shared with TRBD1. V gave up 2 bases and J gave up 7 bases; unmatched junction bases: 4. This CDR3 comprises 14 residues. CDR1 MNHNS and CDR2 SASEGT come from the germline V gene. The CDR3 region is CASSEWTGGGTQYF. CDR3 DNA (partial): TGTGCCAGCAGTGAATGGACAGGGGGGGGGACC.

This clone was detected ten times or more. The CDR3 region is CASSLTLTGNYGYTF. The sequenced part of the CDR3 DNA is TGTGCCAGCAGCCTAACCTTGACAGGGAACTATGGC. The chain has TRBV14 and TRBJ1-2; TRBD1 matches 7 bases. Read coverage stops 3 residues before the CDR3 terminus; the germline J gene supplies the remainder. The CDR3 is 15 amino acids. From germline, CDR1 is SGHDN and CDR2 FVKESK. Trimming cost V 4 bases and J 2 bases; bases outside gene matches: 7.

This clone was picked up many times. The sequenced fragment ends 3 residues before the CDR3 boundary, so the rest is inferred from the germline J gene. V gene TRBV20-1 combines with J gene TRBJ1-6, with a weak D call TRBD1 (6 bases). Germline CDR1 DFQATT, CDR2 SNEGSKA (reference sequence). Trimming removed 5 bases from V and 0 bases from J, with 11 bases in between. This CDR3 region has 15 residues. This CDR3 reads CSASDSSSYNSPLHF. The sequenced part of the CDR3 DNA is TGCAGTGCTTCGGACAGTAGCTCCTATAATTCACCC.

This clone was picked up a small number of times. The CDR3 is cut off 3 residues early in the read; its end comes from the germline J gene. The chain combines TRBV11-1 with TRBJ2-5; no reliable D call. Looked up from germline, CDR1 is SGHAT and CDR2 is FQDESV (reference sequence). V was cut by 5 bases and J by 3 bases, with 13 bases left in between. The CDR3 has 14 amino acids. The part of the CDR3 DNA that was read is TGTGCCAGCAGCCCCCGCGACCGGGAAGAGACC. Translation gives CASSPRDREET. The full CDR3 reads CASSPRDREETQYF.

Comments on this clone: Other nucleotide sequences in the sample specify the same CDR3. The CDR3 reads CASSPAPTGTGELFF. The CDR3 bases that were read are TGTGCCAGCTCCCCCGCCCCGACAGGGACCGGGGAG. This rearrangement joins TRBV18 to TRBJ2-2; 7 bases agree with TRBD1. The sequence runs out 3 residues before the end of the CDR3; the remainder is reconstructed from the germline J gene. CDR3 length: 15 amino acids. Germline assignment: CDR1 KGHSH and CDR2 LQKENI. V lost 6 bases to trimming and J lost 5 bases; unmatched junction nucleotides: 9.

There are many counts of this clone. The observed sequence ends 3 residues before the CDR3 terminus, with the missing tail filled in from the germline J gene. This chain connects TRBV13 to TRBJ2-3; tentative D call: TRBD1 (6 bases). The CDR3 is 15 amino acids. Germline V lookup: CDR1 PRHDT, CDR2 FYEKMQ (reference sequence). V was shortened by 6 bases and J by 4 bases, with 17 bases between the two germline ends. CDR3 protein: CASRFGQPFSDTQYF. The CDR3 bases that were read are TGTGCCAGCAGATTCGGACAGCCCTTCTCAGATACG.

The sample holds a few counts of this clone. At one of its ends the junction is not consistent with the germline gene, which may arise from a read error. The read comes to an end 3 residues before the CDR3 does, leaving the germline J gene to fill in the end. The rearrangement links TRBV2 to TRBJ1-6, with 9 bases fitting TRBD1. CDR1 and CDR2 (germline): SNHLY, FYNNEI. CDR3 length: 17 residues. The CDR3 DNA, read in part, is TGTGCTAGCAGTGTCGTCGACAGGGGGTCCTATAATTCACCC. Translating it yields CASSVVDRGSYNSP. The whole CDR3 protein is CASSVVDRGSYNSPLHF.

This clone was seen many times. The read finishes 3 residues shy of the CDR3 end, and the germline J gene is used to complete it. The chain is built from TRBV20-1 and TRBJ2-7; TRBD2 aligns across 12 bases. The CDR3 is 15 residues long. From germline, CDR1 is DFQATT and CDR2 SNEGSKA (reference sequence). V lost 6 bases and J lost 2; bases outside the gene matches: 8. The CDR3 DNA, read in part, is TGCAGTGCCCCCTTACTAGCGGGGGGTACCTACGAG. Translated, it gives CSAPLLAGGTYE. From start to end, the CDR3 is CSAPLLAGGTYEQYF.

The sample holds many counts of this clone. The part of the CDR3 DNA that was read is TGCAGTGCTAGAGGCAATCACTATTCACCC. Its protein is CSARGNHYSP. The whole CDR3 protein is CSARGNHYSPLHF. The V call is TRBV20-1, the J call TRBJ1-6; D remains unclear. The read ends 3 residues before the CDR3 terminus; that terminus is restored from the germline J gene. The ends were cut back, 1 base at V and 8 bases at J, with 9 bases in the middle. CDR1 and CDR2 (germline): DFQATT, SNEGSKA (reference sequence). The CDR3 covers 13 residues.

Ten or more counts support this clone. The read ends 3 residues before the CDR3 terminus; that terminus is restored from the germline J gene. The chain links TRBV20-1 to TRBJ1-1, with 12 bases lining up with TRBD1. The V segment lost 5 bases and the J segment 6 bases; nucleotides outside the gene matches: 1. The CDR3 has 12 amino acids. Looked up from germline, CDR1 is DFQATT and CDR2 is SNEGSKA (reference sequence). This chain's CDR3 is CSAGTGGPEAFF. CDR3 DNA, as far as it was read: TGCAGTGCTGGGACAGGGGGCCCTGAA.

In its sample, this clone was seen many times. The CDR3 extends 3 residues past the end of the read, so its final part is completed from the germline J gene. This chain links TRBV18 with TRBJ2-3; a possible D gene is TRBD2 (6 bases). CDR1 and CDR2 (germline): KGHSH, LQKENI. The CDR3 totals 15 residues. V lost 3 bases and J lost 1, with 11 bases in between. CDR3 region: CASSPGTLRTDTQYF. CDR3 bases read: TGTGCCAGCTCACCCGGGACTCTCCGCACAGATACG.

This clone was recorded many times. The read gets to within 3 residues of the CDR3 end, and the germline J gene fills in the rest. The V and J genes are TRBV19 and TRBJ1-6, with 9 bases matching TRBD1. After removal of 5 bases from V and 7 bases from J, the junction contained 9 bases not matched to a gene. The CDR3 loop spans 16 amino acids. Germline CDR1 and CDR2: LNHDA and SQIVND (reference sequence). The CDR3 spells CASSPDRGIFNSPLHF. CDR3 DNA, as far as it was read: TGTGCCAGTAGTCCGGACAGGGGAATTTTCAATTCACCC. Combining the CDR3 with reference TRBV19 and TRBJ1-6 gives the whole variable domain DGGITQSPKYLFRKEGQNVTLSCEQNLNHDAMYWYRQDPGQGLRLIYYSQIVNDFQKGDIAEGYSVSREKKESFPLTVTSAQKNPTAFYLCASSPDRGIFNSPLHFGNGTRLTVT.

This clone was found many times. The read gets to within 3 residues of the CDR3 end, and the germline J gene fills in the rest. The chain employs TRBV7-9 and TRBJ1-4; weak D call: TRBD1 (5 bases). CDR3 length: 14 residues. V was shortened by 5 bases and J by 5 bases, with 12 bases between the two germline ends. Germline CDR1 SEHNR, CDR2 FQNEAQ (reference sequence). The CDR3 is CASSRDSNNEKLFF. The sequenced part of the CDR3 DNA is TGTGCCAGCAGCCGAGACAGCAACAATGAAAAA.

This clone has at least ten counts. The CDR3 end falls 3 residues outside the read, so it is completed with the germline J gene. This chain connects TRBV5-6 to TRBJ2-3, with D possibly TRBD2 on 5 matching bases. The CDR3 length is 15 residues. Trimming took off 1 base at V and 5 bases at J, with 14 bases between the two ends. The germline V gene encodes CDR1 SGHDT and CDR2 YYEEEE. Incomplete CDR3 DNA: TGTGCCAGCAGCTTGCGGGGTGGTGGGAGAGATACG. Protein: CASSLRGGGRDT. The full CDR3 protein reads CASSLRGGGRDTQYF.

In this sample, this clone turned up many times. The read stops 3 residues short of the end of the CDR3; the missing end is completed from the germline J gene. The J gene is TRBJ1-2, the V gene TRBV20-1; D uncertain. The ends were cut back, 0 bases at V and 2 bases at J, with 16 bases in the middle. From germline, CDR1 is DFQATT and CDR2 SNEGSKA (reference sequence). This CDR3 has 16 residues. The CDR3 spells CSARDLRYGGNYGYTF. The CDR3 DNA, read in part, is TGCAGTGCTAGAGATCTTCGGTATGGAGGGAACTATGGC.

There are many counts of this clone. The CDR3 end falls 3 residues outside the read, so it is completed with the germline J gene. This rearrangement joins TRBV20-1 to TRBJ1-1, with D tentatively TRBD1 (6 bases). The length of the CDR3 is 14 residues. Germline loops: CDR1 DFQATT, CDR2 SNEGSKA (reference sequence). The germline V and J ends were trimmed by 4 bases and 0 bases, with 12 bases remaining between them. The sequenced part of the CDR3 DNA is TGCAGTGCTACTCGGACAGCGATGAACACTGAA. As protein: CSATRTAMNTE. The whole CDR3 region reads CSATRTAMNTEAFF.

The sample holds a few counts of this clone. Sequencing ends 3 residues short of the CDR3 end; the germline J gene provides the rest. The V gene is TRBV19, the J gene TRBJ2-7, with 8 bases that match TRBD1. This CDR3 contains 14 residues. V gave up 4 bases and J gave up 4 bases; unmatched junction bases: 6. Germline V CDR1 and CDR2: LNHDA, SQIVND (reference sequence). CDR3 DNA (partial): TGTGCCAGTAGTACCAGGACAGGGAGGTACGAG. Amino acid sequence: CASSTRTGRYE. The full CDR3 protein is CASSTRTGRYEQYF.

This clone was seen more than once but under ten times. The covered CDR3 bases are TGCAGCGTTCTTGGAAGAGGGGAAAAA. It encodes CSVLGRGEK. Given in full, the CDR3 is CSVLGRGEKLFF. The chain has TRBV29-1 and TRBJ1-4; no reliable D call. The read terminates 3 residues before the CDR3 end, so the remaining end is supplied by the germline J gene. Deletions cut 5 bases from V and 8 bases from J, with 12 bases between. The CDR3 consists of 12 residues. Germline V gene lookup returns CDR1 SQVTM and CDR2 ANQGSEA.

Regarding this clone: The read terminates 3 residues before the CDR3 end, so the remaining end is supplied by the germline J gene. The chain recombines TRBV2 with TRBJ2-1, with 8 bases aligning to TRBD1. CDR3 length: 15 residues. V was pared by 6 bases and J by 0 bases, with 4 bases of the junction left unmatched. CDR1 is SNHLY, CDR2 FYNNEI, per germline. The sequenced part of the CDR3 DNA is TGTGCCAGCAGCCGCAGGGGGCCCTCCTACAATGAG. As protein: CASSRRGPSYNE. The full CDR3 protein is CASSRRGPSYNEQFF.

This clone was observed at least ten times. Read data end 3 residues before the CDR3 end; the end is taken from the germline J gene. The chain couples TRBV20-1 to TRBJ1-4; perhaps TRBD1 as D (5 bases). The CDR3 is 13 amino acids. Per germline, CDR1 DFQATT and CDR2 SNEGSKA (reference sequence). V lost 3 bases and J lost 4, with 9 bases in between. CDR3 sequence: CSASLTVNEKLFF. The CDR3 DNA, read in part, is TGCAGTGCTAGCTTGACAGTTAATGAAAAA.

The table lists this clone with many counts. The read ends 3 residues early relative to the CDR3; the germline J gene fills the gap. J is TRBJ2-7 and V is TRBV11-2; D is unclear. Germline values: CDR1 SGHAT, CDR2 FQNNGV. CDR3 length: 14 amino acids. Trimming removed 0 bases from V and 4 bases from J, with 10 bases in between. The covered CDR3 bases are TGTGCCAGCAGCTTAGAGATATCGACTTACGAG. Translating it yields CASSLEISTYE. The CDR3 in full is CASSLEISTYEQYF.